The 17 T cell receptor beta chains below come from one sample, sequenced in a study of vaccination and CD4 T cells after COVID-19. This sample's treatment: roughly 11-day PBMC culture with coronavirus spike peptide pools or control peptides (ViraFEST assay). Cultured CD4+ T-cell DNA underwent Oncomine TCR Beta short-read sequencing. MiXCR, run by TCRdb on the PCR reads, gives a single entry per CDR3 protein. This sample yields fewer than 15,000 distinct CDR3 sequences, of which 47% are seen a single time; 20% to 25% belongs to the top ten. These receptors have no identified antigens. The source material was CD4+ T cells from blood, cultured in vitro. Receptor source: a human donor who had recovered from COVID-19.

This rearrangement joins TRBV24-1 to TRBJ1-1; 8 bases align to TRBD1. Germline CDR1 is KGHDR and CDR2 is SFDVKD. CDR3 size: 15 residues. The ends lost 2 bases at V and 3 bases at J; junction bases unmatched: 4. The CDR3 here is CATSDSQGGDTEAFF. DNA of the CDR3: TGTGCCACCAGTGATTCACAGGGGGGGGACACTGAAGCTTTCTTT.

The chain is built from TRBV20-1 and TRBJ1-4, with a tentative D call TRBD1 (6 bases). Germline loops: CDR1 DFQATT, CDR2 SNEGSKA (reference sequence). Trimming left V 8 bases short and J 1 base short, with 11 bases between. The CDR3 covers 13 residues. The CDR3 region has the DNA TGCAGTACTAAGGACAGAACTAATGAAAAACTGTTTTTT. It translates to CSTKDRTNEKLFF.

The chain links TRBV30 to TRBJ2-3; no reliable D call. The CDR3 loop spans 13 amino acids. The germline V and J ends were trimmed by 0 bases and 2 bases, with 6 bases remaining between them. In germline, CDR1 is GTSNPN, CDR2 SVGIG (reference sequence). CDR3 sequence (DNA): TGTGCCTGGAGTGTAAGGACCACAGATACGCAGTATTTT. This translates into CAWSVRTTDTQYF.

CDR3 protein: CASSLGGSSYNEQFF. The CDR3 DNA follows: TGTGCCAGCAGCCTAGGGGGGAGCTCCTACAATGAGCAGTTCTTC. The genes are TRBV27 and TRBJ2-1; D is possibly TRBD1 or TRBD2 (6 bases each). This CDR3 spans 15 amino acids. Germline CDR1 MNHEY, CDR2 SMNVEV (reference sequence). V was clipped by 6 bases and J by 0 bases, with 12 bases between them.

This clonotype was seen a single time. The gene calls are TRBV5-4 and TRBJ2-1; D is perhaps TRBD1 (6 bases). The V end was cut by 0 bases, the J end by 5 bases, with 12 bases between. The germline V gene encodes CDR1 SGHNT and CDR2 YYREEE (reference sequence). This CDR3 region has 15 residues. DNA for the CDR3: TGTGCCAGCAGCTTGGTTTACAGGGACCACAATGAGCAGTTCTTC. This sequence encodes CASSLVYRDHNEQFF.

The gene calls are TRBV28 and TRBJ1-2; D gene ambiguous. V gave up 8 bases and J gave up 5 bases, with 15 bases separating them. The CDR3 is made up of 13 amino acids. Germline CDR1 is MDHEN and CDR2 is SYDVKM. CDR3 in amino acids: CASGRTDLYGYTF. The CDR3 DNA sequence: TGTGCCAGCGGGAGGACGGATTTATATGGCTACACCTTC.

J is TRBJ1-2 and V is TRBV7-2, with 7 nucleotides matching TRBD1. Germline trimming cut 3 bases from V and 4 bases from J; bases unmatched to any gene: 2. This CDR3 region has 13 residues. The V gene's germline CDR1 is SGHTA and CDR2 FQGNSA. The DNA for the CDR3 is TGTGCCAGCAGCTTCGGGACAGCCTATGGCTACACCTTC. Protein: CASSFGTAYGYTF.

CDR3 sequence: CASRRDLQETQYF. In nucleotides, the CDR3 is TGTGCCAGCAGGCGGGACTTGCAAGAGACCCAGTACTTC. J is TRBJ2-5 and V is TRBV6-1; D may be TRBD2 (6 bases). Trimming took off 6 bases at V and 2 bases at J, with 10 bases between the two ends. Germline loops: CDR1 MNHNS, CDR2 SASEGT. The CDR3 loop spans 13 amino acids.

This chain links TRBV5-1 with TRBJ1-2; D remains unclear. V shed 0 bases and J shed 9 bases, with 15 bases lying between them. The V gene's germline CDR1 is SGHRS and CDR2 YFSETQ. This CDR3 comprises 14 residues. The CDR3 coding sequence is TGCGCCAGCAGCTTGGGACATTCCGACGGGAGCTACACCTTC. Protein product: CASSLGHSDGSYTF.

The genes are TRBV7-9 and TRBJ1-2, with D perhaps TRBD1 (6 bases). Germline V gene data show CDR1 as SEHNR and CDR2 as FQNEAQ (reference sequence). The V and J ends lost 7 bases and 4 bases respectively, with 19 bases between them. The CDR3 has 15 amino acids. CDR3 sequence (DNA): TGTGCCAGCAATAATCCTTGGCAGGGGCTCTATGGCTACACCTTC. It specifies CASNNPWQGLYGYTF. Using reference TRBV7-9 and TRBJ1-2 for the parts outside the CDR3, the full variable domain is DTGVSQNPRHKITKRGQNVTFRCDPISEHNRLYWYRQTLGQGPEFLTYFQNEAQLEKSRLLSDRFSAERPKGSFSTLEIQRTEQGDSAMYLCASNNPWQGLYGYTFGSGTRLTVV.

This clonotype appeared a few times. The chain recombines TRBV21-1 with TRBJ1-5; the listed D gene, TRBD1, was not tested against the DNA. TRBV21-1 is shown as a pseudogene. The CDR3 length is 14 residues. The CDR3 DNA reads TGTGCCAGCGGGGGGCAAGAACGAAATCAGCCCCAGCATTTT. Amino acid sequence: CASGGQERNQPQHF.

On this clonotype: Just one base apart from a much larger clone, this may be a read error. The chain has TRBV11-2 and TRBJ2-2; D unclear. Germline V gene lookup returns CDR1 SGHAT and CDR2 FQNNGV. Between the trimmed V and J ends, which lost 2 bases and 3 bases, there was a span of 7 bases. The CDR3 consists of 14 residues. CDR3 coding DNA: TGTGCCAGCAGCTTAACCCGGGACACCGGGGAGCTGTTTTTT. This translates into CASSLTRDTGELFF. Based on the CDR3 plus reference TRBV11-2 and TRBJ2-2, the full variable domain is EAGVAQSPRYKIIEKRQSVAFWCNPISGHATLYWYQQILGQGPKLLIQFQNNGVVDDSQLPKDRFSAERLKGVDSTLKIQPAKLEDSAVYLCASSLTRDTGELFFGEGSRLTVL.

This chain links TRBV7-9 with TRBJ2-2; no definite D call. The V and J ends lost 6 bases and 2 bases respectively, with 13 bases between them. Germline CDR1 SEHNR, CDR2 FQNEAQ (reference sequence). The CDR3 loop spans 15 amino acids. CDR3 nucleotide sequence: TGTGCCAGCAGAGACCGGGTCTCCAACACCGGGGAGCTGTTTTTT. It translates to CASRDRVSNTGELFF.

V and J are TRBV4-1 and TRBJ1-3; D remains unclear. V lost 6 bases and J lost 4, with 19 bases in between. CDR3 length: 16 residues. Germline V gene sequence: CDR1 MGHRA, CDR2 YSYEKL. CDR3 loop: CASRSVGRTLGNTIYF. The CDR3 DNA reads TGCGCCAGCAGGTCGGTAGGACGAACCCTAGGAAACACCATATATTTT.

This clonotype was counted a single time. The chain couples TRBV6-2 or TRBV6-3 to TRBJ2-1; TRBD2 aligns across 13 bases. With V trimmed by 5 bases and J by 6 bases, 7 bases remained unmatched. The CDR3 has 16 amino acids. CDR1 is MNHEY and CDR2 is SVGEGT in the germline V gene. The CDR3 DNA reads as TGTGCCAGCAGTCATCGCACTAGCGGGAGGGGCAATGAGCAGTTCTTC. It codes for CASSHRTSGRGNEQFF.

This clonotype came up a few times. J is TRBJ2-1 and V is TRBV6-1; TRBD1 agrees at 9 bases. This CDR3 has 14 amino acids. Per the germline V gene, CDR1 is MNHNS and CDR2 is SASEGT. V trimming: 6 bases; J trimming: 6 bases; junction bases outside the gene matches: 6. The CDR3 region is CASRRTGDSNEQFF. The CDR3 bases are TGTGCCAGCAGGAGGACAGGGGACTCCAATGAGCAGTTCTTC.

The chain recombines TRBV6-1 with TRBJ2-1, with 10 bases identical to TRBD2. V trimming: 2 bases; J trimming: 7 bases; junction bases outside the gene matches: 14. The CDR3 spans 18 residues. The germline V gene encodes CDR1 MNHNS and CDR2 SASEGT. DNA of the CDR3: TGTGCCAGCAGTGAACTCAGCGGGAGGGGCCGTGGGAATAATGAGCAGTTCTTC. The encoded protein is CASSELSGRGRGNNEQFF.